The clone carrying this TCR beta chain was seen only a few times. Its target is not known. The data were obtained in a study of T cell repertoires in cytomegalovirus infection. The study, taken as a whole, reports: What dominated the ex vivo response were HLA-C-restricted CMV-specific TCR beta clonotypes.

The CDR3 loop spans 16 amino acids. The ends lost 1 base at V and 6 bases at J; junction bases unmatched: 9. Germline V gene data show CDR1 as SEHNR and CDR2 as FQNEAQ (reference sequence). Each CDR3 protein is one row after TCRdb ran MiXCR on the reads. The table lists 150,000 to 200,000 distinct CDR3 sequences, under 25% of them singletons. V and J are TRBV7-9 and TRBJ2-1, with 7 bases matching TRBD2. Source material: PBMCs. This clonotype was obtained from a human donor in good health (CMV status not recorded). Some clones in this sample may be carry-over from other donors' samples. The CDR3 region has the DNA TGTGCCAGCAGCTTAGGGCTATACGCTAGCGGCAATGAGCAGTTCTTC. Translation gives CASSLGLYASGNEQFF.